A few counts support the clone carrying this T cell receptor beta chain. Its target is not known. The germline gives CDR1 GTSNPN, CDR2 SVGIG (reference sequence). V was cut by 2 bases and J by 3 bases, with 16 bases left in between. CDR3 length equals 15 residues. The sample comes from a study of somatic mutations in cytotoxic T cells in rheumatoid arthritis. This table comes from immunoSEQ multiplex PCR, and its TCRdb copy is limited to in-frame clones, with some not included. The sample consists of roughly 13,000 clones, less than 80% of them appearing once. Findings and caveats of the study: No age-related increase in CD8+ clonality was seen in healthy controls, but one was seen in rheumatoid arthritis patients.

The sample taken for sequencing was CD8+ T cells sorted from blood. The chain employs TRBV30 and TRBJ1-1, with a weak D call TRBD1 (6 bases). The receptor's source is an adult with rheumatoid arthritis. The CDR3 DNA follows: TGTGCCTGGAGTCGAACAGGGCCTGTAGACACTGAAGCTTTCTTT. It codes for CAWSRTGPVDTEAFF.